Detailed here is one T cell receptor (beta chain). The data belong to a study of cytomegalovirus exposure and HLA in healthy donors. Amplification used 60 Vbeta primers and 13 Jbeta primers. Here immunoSEQ multiplex PCR was the method, and the copy in TCRdb shows in-frame clones only, minus some. Its table records approximately 190,000 clones. The sequenced sample was PBMCs. The receptor was derived from a man between 25 and 39 years old in good health and CMV-seronegative.

Written as DNA, the CDR3 is TGTGCCAGCAGCGTGGACAGGGGTGGAGAGACCCAGTACTTC. This codes for CASSVDRGGETQYF. J is TRBJ2-5 and V is TRBV5-4, with 9 nucleotides matching TRBD1. Germline V gene data show CDR1 as SGHNT and CDR2 as YYREEE (reference sequence). Germline trimming cut 4 bases from V and 4 bases from J; bases unmatched to any gene: 5. This CDR3 spans 14 amino acids.